The rows below give T cell receptor beta chains drawn from one sample of a study of blood T cells in healthy people across ages. TCRdb recomputed calls from the 5' RACE reads with MiXCR, one row per CDR3 protein. Of roughly 2 million distinct CDR3 sequences in the sample, just under 50% were seen once. Sequencing was performed on blood. The receptors originated from a woman in her 40s in good health. CDR3s include the opening cysteine and the closing phenylalanine or tryptophan. D genes are given only for firm matches. Size is omitted from some rows. Given values are once, few, many or a class for expanded clones.

v_call,clone_size,d_call,j_call,cdr3_aa,cdr3_nt
TRBV7-2,-,-,TRBJ1-6,CASSLDNRSSYNSPLHF,TGTGCCAGCAGCTTAGATAACAGGAGCTCCTATAATTCACCCCTCCACTTT
TRBV3-1,-,-,TRBJ2-1,CASSQLLDSSQQFF,TGTGCCAGCAGCCAACTTCTGGACAGCAGCCAGCAGTTCTTC
TRBV4-3,-,TRBD2,TRBJ2-7,CASSQAGGGEQYF,TGCGCCAGCAGCCAAGCCGGGGGGGGCGAGCAGTACTTC
TRBV6-2/TRBV6-3,few,-,TRBJ2-7,CASSYSSPRGSEQYF,TGTGCCAGCAGTTACTCGAGCCCTAGGGGTTCCGAGCAGTACTTC
TRBV12-3/TRBV12-4,-,-,TRBJ2-1,CASSFIHNEQFF,TGTGCCAGCAGTTTTATACACAATGAGCAGTTCTTC
TRBV20-1,once,-,TRBJ2-3,CSGGGYTDTQYF,TGCAGTGGGGGCGGCTACACAGATACGCAGTATTTT
TRBV20-1,-,TRBD1,TRBJ1-2,CSASTQDRADYGYTF,TGCAGTGCTAGCACCCAGGACAGGGCGGACTATGGCTACACCTTC
TRBV6-1,-,-,TRBJ2-3,CASSEEVAVTDTQYF,TGTGCCAGCAGTGAAGAGGTAGCGGTCACAGATACGCAGTATTTT
TRBV20-1,many,TRBD2,TRBJ2-7,CSARAGGGPYEQYF,TGCAGTGCTAGAGCGGGAGGGGGTCCCTACGAGCAGTACTTC
TRBV9,-,-,TRBJ2-5,CASSVEITARETQYF,TGTGCCAGCAGCGTAGAGATCACAGCGAGAGAGACCCAGTACTTC
TRBV27,-,TRBD1,TRBJ2-3,CASSLPGQPDTQYF,TGTGCCAGCAGTTTACCGGGACAGCCAGATACGCAGTATTTT
TRBV24-1,-,-,TRBJ2-6,CATSDPGDGANVLTF,TGTGCCACCAGTGACCCCGGGGATGGGGCCAACGTCCTGACTTTC
TRBV10-2,-,TRBD1,TRBJ1-4,CASRAGTVNEKLFF,TGCGCCAGCAGGGCCGGGACAGTTAATGAAAAACTGTTTTTT
TRBV4-3,-,TRBD2,TRBJ2-5,CASSQDSGDQETQYF,TGCGCCAGTAGCCAAGATAGCGGGGACCAAGAGACCCAGTACTTC
TRBV5-1,few,-,TRBJ2-1,CASSQTTGHNEQFF,TGCGCCAGCAGCCAGACCACAGGGCACAATGAGCAGTTCTTC
TRBV4-3,few,-,TRBJ1-2,CASSQDPGKDYGYTF,TGCGCCAGCAGCCAAGATCCGGGGAAGGACTATGGCTACACCTTC
TRBV3-1,-,-,TRBJ2-3,CASSQETMGDTQYF,TGTGCCAGCAGTCAAGAGACTATGGGGGATACGCAGTATTTT
TRBV9,-,TRBD2,TRBJ2-1,CASSAGTSGGSDEQFF,TGTGCCAGCAGCGCAGGGACTAGCGGGGGGTCTGATGAGCAGTTCTTC
TRBV5-1,-,-,TRBJ1-1,CASSFEILNTEAFF,TGCGCCAGCAGCTTCGAGATACTGAACACTGAAGCTTTCTTT
TRBV20-1,-,-,TRBJ2-7,CSASIAGATYEQYF,TGCAGTGCTAGTATCGCGGGGGCCACCTACGAGCAGTACTTC
TRBV21-1,few,-,TRBJ2-1,CASSARDRVNEQFF,TGTGCCAGCAGCGCCCGGGACAGGGTTAATGAGCAGTTCTTC
TRBV20-1,-,TRBD1,TRBJ2-5,CSARGQGNYNERYF,TGCAGTGCTAGGGGACAGGGTAACTACAATGAGCGGTACTTC
TRBV2,once,-,TRBJ1-2,CASSEIKTSPSYGYTF,TGTGCCAGCAGTGAAATCAAAACTTCTCCCAGCTATGGCTACACCTTC
TRBV7-9,-,-,TRBJ2-7,CASGGYFYNEQYF,TGTGCCAGCGGGGGGTACTTCTACAATGAGCAGTACTTC
TRBV20-1,-,TRBD1,TRBJ2-7,CSAEDRAHEQYF,TGCAGTGCCGAGGACAGGGCCCACGAGCAGTACTTC
TRBV7-9,few,TRBD1,TRBJ2-7,CASSLGGTGSGEQYF,TGTGCCAGCAGCTTAGGGGGGACAGGGTCAGGCGAGCAGTACTTC
TRBV29-1,-,-,TRBJ2-5,CSVEGGDSRGQYF,TGCAGCGTTGAAGGCGGGGACTCTCGTGGGCAGTACTTC
TRBV28,-,TRBD1,TRBJ2-7,CASRKGQGTLSRSYEQYF,TGTGCCAGCCGAAAGGGACAGGGGACTCTCTCGAGATCCTACGAGCAGTACTTC
TRBV3-1,few,-,TRBJ2-3,CASHSGGATDTQYF,TGTGCCAGCCATTCAGGGGGGGCCACAGATACGCAGTATTTT
TRBV7-8,many,-,TRBJ2-1,CASNGGRTGTTNEQFF,TGTGCCAGCAACGGGGGTAGGACGGGAACTACGAATGAGCAGTTCTTC
TRBV5-1,once,-,TRBJ2-1,CASSLAPPGVRAYNEQFF,TGCGCCAGCAGCTTGGCCCCGCCCGGGGTGAGGGCCTACAATGAGCAGTTCTTC
TRBV7-3,-,-,TRBJ2-7,CASSLTGRTEQYF,TGTGCCAGCAGCTTAACCGGACGGACCGAGCAGTACTTC
TRBV20-1,-,TRBD2,TRBJ2-7,CSARDRTSGNEQYF,TGCAGTGCTAGAGATAGGACTAGCGGCAATGAGCAGTACTTC
TRBV20-1,-,-,TRBJ1-4,CSAGAWATNEKLFF,TGCAGTGCTGGGGCTTGGGCAACTAATGAAAAACTGTTTTTT